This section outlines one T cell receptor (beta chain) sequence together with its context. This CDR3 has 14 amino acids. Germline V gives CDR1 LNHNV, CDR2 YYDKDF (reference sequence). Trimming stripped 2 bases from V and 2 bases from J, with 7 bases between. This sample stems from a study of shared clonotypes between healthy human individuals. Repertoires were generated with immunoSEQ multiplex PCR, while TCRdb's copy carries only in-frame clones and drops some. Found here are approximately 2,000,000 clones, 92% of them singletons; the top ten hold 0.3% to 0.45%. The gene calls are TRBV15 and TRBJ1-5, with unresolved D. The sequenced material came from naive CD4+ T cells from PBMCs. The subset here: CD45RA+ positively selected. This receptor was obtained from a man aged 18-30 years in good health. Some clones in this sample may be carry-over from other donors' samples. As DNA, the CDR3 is TGTGCCACCAGCAGACGGCAGCGCAATCAGCCCCAGCATTTT. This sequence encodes CATSRRQRNQPQHF.